This paragraph reports one T cell receptor beta chain. The CDR3 contains 16 residues. Germline V gene sequence: CDR1 SGHRS, CDR2 YFSETQ. Deletions cut 0 bases from V and 0 bases from J, with 10 bases between. All participating donors were Caucasian adults from Nashville, Tennessee. This specimen comes from a study of shared clonotypes between healthy human individuals. The data were produced by immunoSEQ multiplex PCR, yet TCRdb's version contains in-frame clones alone and is incomplete. The sample has over 850,000 clones; around 82% are singletons. The chain combines TRBV5-1 with TRBJ1-5; D remains ambiguous. Sequenced: memory CD4+ T cells from PBMCs. Subset denoted: CD45RA-negative fraction. The receptor comes from a man between 18 and 29 years old in good health. Some clones in this sample may be carry-over from other donors' samples. The CDR3 DNA sequence: TGCGCCAGCAGCTTGGGGCCGACCGATAGCAATCAGCCCCAGCATTTT. Amino acids: CASSLGPTDSNQPQHF.